These 2 T cell receptor beta chains were sequenced from one sample in a study of tumor-infiltrating lymphocytes in primary liver carcinoma. TCR beta cDNA came from around 500 ng total RNA, primed with a constant-region primer. Three-round nested multiplex PCR performed with slightly modified ARM-PCR produced the TCR beta libraries. Each of the first two PCR rounds ran approximately 11 cycles with TRBV1-TRBV30 forward and C-beta reverse primers. TCRdb recomputed calls from the multiplex PCR reads with MiXCR, one row per CDR3 protein. This sample yields some 180,000 distinct CDR3 sequences, of which about 60% are seen a single time; around 74% belongs to the top ten. Blood RNA originated from unsorted whole blood, with germline DNA additionally extracted. The sample taken for sequencing was peripheral blood. Source of these receptors: a man between 40 and 49 years old with primary liver carcinoma and hepatitis B virus infection.

Comments on this clonotype: A junction end diverges from the germline sequence, so it may reflect a read error. The chain joins TRBV11-2 to TRBJ2-3; 9 bases agree with TRBD2. Germline V CDR1 and CDR2: SGHAT, FQNNGV. The CDR3 covers 18 residues. In DNA form, the CDR3 reads TGTGCCAGCAACTTAACCCCTCTGAGACTAGCGGATAATTATACGCAGTATTTT. Translating it yields CASNLTPLRLADNYTQYF.

As concerns this clonotype: An end of the junction differs from the germline gene, which may be a read error. V gene TRBV10-2 combines with J gene TRBJ2-1; TRBD2 matches 9 bases. Germline assignment: CDR1 WSHSY and CDR2 SAAADI. CDR3 length equals 15 residues. Here the CDR3 reads CASTKAGGGLNEQFF. CDR3 coding DNA: TGCGCCAGCACTAAAGCGGGAGGAGGTCTCAATGAGCAATTCTTC.